These 4 T cell receptor beta chains share one sample of origin, sequenced in a study of T cell responses to AZD1222 COVID-19 vaccine. Sequencing was performed with immunoSEQ multiplex PCR; in TCRdb, only in-frame clones are kept and a portion is missing. This sample carries 110,000 to 150,000 clones, roughly 92% of them seen once, and the ten largest clones take approximately 1.5%. The sequencing here drew on peripheral blood, taken on day 0 of AZD1222 vaccination. These receptors all stem from an adult in good health.

The V call is TRBV19, the J call TRBJ1-1, with D uncertain. This CDR3 spans 17 amino acids. The ends were cut back, 4 bases at V and 3 bases at J, with 21 bases in the middle. CDR1 LNHDA and CDR2 SQIVND come from the germline V gene (reference sequence). DNA for the CDR3: TGTGCCAGTAGTACCCCCCTTTGGGGTCCTAGGGACACTGAAGCTTTCTTT. This codes for CASSTPLWGPRDTEAFF.

The V gene is TRBV28, the J gene TRBJ1-5; D perhaps matches TRBD1 (6 bases). V dropped 3 bases and J dropped 2 bases, with 17 bases sitting between them. The CDR3 runs to 17 residues. Germline CDR1 reads MDHEN; CDR2 reads SYDVKM. In nucleotides, the CDR3 is TGTGCCAGCAGTTTCTCCTCGGCAGGGGAGGGCAATCAGCCCCAGCATTTT. This encodes CASSFSSAGEGNQPQHF.

The rearrangement links TRBV15 to TRBJ1-2; D is unclear. This CDR3 spans 13 amino acids. V lost 1 base and J 3 bases, leaving 6 bases between the germline ends. CDR1 is LNHNV, CDR2 YYDKDF, per germline (reference sequence). The CDR3 loop is CATSRGHYYGYTF. Written as DNA, the CDR3 is TGTGCCACCAGCAGAGGACACTACTATGGCTACACCTTC. Filled out from reference TRBV15 and TRBJ1-2, the complete variable domain reads DAMVIQNPRYQVTQFGKPVTLSCSQTLNHNVMYWYQQKSSQAPKLLFHYYDKDFNNEADTPDNFQSRRPNTSFCFLDIRSPGLGDTAMYLCATSRGHYYGYTFGSGTRLTVV.

CDR3 DNA sequence: TGTGCCAGCAGCCGGGTAGCGGGAGGGTTACTCGTCGAGCAGTACTTC. Protein sequence: CASSRVAGGLLVEQYF. This sequence joins TRBV14 and TRBJ2-7, with TRBD2 matching 11 bases. V shed 4 bases and J 6 bases; nucleotides not matched to a gene: 11. Germline CDR1 and CDR2: SGHDN and FVKESK. The CDR3 is 16 amino acids. The entire variable domain, with the rest obtained from reference TRBV14 and TRBJ2-7, is as follows: EAGVTQFPSHSVIEKGQTVTLRCDPISGHDNLYWYRRVMGKEIKFLLHFVKESKQDESGMPNNRFLAERTGGTYSTLKVQPAELEDSGVYFCASSRVAGGLLVEQYFGPGTRLTVT.